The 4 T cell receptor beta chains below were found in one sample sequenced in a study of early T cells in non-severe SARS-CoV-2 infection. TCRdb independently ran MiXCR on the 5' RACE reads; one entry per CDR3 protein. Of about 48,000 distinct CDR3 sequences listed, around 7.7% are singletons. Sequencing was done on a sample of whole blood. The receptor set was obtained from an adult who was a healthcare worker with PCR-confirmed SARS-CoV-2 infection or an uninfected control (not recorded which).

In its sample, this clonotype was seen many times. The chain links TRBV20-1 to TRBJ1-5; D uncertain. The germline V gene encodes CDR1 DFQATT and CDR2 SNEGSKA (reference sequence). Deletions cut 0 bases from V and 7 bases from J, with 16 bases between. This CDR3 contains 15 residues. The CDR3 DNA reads TGCAGTGCTAGAGATGGACGACACGAGGCACAGCCCCAGCATTTT. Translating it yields CSARDGRHEAQPQHF.

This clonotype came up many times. Here the CDR3 DNA reads TGTGCCAGCAGCCAAGACCCCTACAATGAGCAGTTCTTC. Translation: CASSQDPYNEQFF. The chain carries TRBV12-3 or TRBV12-4 and TRBJ2-1; D uncertain. This CDR3 spans 13 amino acids. V was pared by 6 bases and J by 2 bases, with 8 bases between.

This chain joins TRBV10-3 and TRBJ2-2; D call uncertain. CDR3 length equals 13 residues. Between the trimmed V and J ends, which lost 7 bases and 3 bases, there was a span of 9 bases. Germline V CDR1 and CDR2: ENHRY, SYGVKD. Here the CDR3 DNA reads TGTGCCATCATGGTCCAGGACACCGGGGAGCTGTTTTTT. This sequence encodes CAIMVQDTGELFF.

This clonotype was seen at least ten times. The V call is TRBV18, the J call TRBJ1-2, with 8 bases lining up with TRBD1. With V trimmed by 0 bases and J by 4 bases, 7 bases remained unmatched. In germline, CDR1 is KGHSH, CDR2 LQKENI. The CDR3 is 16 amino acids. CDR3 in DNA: TGTGCCAGCTCACCACCGGGATCGGACAGGGCCTATGGCTACACCTTC. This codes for CASSPPGSDRAYGYTF.